Shown below are 26 T cell receptor beta chains from a single sample sequenced in a study of response to subunit inactivated influenza vaccine. TCRdb re-analysed the RT-PCR reads in MiXCR, keeping a single row per CDR3 protein. The table records about 520,000 distinct CDR3 sequences, 6% to 9% of them present only once. The specimen was PBMCs from blood, collected less than 25 months after vaccination. The source is a man aged 50-75 years who received an inactivated influenza vaccine.

The chain carries TRBV19 and TRBJ1-5, with 9 bases fitting TRBD1. J gave up 4 bases and V 3 bases, and 4 bases lay outside the gene matches. CDR1 and CDR2 from the germline V gene are LNHDA and SQIVND (reference sequence). The CDR3 runs to 15 residues. The CDR3 DNA reads TGTGCCAGTAGTATGGGGACAGGGTCGAATCAGCCCCAGCATTTT. It codes for CASSMGTGSNQPQHF.

V gene TRBV28 combines with J gene TRBJ1-5, with TRBD1 matching 7 bases. This CDR3 region has 21 residues. With V trimmed by 6 bases and J by 0 bases, 23 bases remained unmatched. Germline-derived CDR1 and CDR2 are MDHEN and SYDVKM. The CDR3 DNA sequence: TGTGCCAGCAGGTTCAACAGGGGAAGCGATTTAGGACTCCATAGCAATCAGCCCCAGCATTTT. Its translation: CASRFNRGSDLGLHSNQPQHF.

V and J are TRBV27 and TRBJ1-2; 10 positions match TRBD1. The junction had 0 bases not matched to a gene; V was cut back by 8 bases and J by 0 bases. Germline lookup yields CDR1 MNHEY and CDR2 SMNVEV (reference sequence). The length of the CDR3 is 13 residues. The chain's CDR3 is CASGTGANYGYTF. The CDR3 nucleotides read TGTGCCAGCGGGACAGGGGCTAACTATGGCTACACCTTC.

This clonotype was seen more than once but under ten times. This chain links TRBV20-1 with TRBJ2-1, with 13 bases that match TRBD2. With V trimmed by 3 bases and J by 10 bases, 9 bases remained unmatched. CDR3 length equals 15 residues. Looked up from germline, CDR1 is DFQATT and CDR2 is SNEGSKA (reference sequence). Written as DNA, the CDR3 is TGCAGTGCTAGCCTATTACTAGCGGGAGGGAGGGAGCAGTTCTTC. It encodes CSASLLLAGGREQFF.

This clonotype was observed a handful of times. The chain recombines TRBV7-9 with TRBJ2-3; tentatively, D is TRBD2 (5 bases). Trimming took 1 base from V and 6 from J, leaving 14 bases between them. CDR1 is SEHNR and CDR2 is FQNEAQ in the germline V gene (reference sequence). CDR3 length: 15 residues. CDR3 region: CASSLVLRAADTQYF. The CDR3 DNA is TGTGCCAGCAGCTTAGTCTTGAGGGCGGCGGATACGCAGTATTTT.

The chain has TRBV28 and TRBJ2-7; no definite D call. Germline CDR1 MDHEN, CDR2 SYDVKM. This CDR3 is built from 11 residues. The V gene lost 8 bases and the J gene lost 4 bases, with 9 bases spanning the gap. The CDR3 loop is CASSQPYEQYF. DNA of the CDR3: TGTGCCAGCTCCCAGCCTTACGAGCAGTACTTC. Using reference TRBV28 and TRBJ2-7 for the parts outside the CDR3, the full variable domain is DVKVTQSSRYLVKRTGEKVFLECVQDMDHENMFWYRQDPGLGLRLIYFSYDVKMKEKGDIPEGYSVSREKKERFSLILESASTNQTSMYLCASSQPYEQYFGPGTRLTVT.

This clonotype occurred many times. The chain links TRBV12-3 or TRBV12-4 to TRBJ2-1; D is unclear. V lost 10 bases and J 1 base, leaving 17 bases between the germline ends. The CDR3 is 15 residues long. The CDR3 loop reads CATSADGRSYNEQFF. The CDR3 DNA sequence: TGTGCCACTTCAGCAGACGGTAGATCCTACAATGAGCAGTTCTTC.

Only a few counts were recorded for this clonotype. The rearrangement links TRBV6-1 to TRBJ1-5; a possible D gene is TRBD1 (6 bases). Germline assignment: CDR1 MNHNS and CDR2 SASEGT. The V end was cut by 5 bases, the J end by 5 bases, with 19 bases between. The CDR3 has 16 residues. The CDR3 loop reads CASSQARRGADQPQHF. CDR3 DNA: TGTGCCAGCAGTCAGGCCCGGCGGGGGGCAGATCAGCCCCAGCATTTT.

In this sample, this clonotype turned up many times. One end of the junction is discordant with germline, which a read error may explain. The rearrangement links TRBV6-6 to TRBJ2-1, with D perhaps matching TRBD2 (5 bases). Germline CDR1 reads MNHNY; CDR2 reads SVGAGI (reference sequence). This CDR3 has 13 residues. The CDR3 sequence is CASRYRGMDEQFF. The CDR3 nucleotides read TGTGCCAGCCGTTACCGGGGAATGGATGAGCAGTTCTTC.

This CDR3 reads CASSLWERTGELFF. CDR3 coding DNA: TGTGCCAGCAGTTTGTGGGAGAGAACCGGGGAGCTGTTTTTT. The chain has TRBV28 and TRBJ2-2, with a possible D match to TRBD2 (5 bases). This CDR3 has 14 amino acids. Germline lookup yields CDR1 MDHEN and CDR2 SYDVKM. The V end was cut by 3 bases, the J end by 5 bases, with 10 bases between.

In this sample, this clonotype turned up a few times. The chain combines TRBV7-6 with TRBJ2-3, with TRBD1 matching 9 bases. This CDR3 is built from 16 residues. Trimming removed 2 bases from V and 3 bases from J; junction bases left unmatched: 6. Germline V gene lookup returns CDR1 SGHVS and CDR2 FNYEAQ. CDR3 sequence reads: CASSLFAGQGTDTQYF. In DNA form, the CDR3 reads TGTGCCAGCAGCTTATTTGCGGGACAGGGAACAGATACGCAGTATTTT.

This clonotype was seen ten or more times. V and J are TRBV12-3 or TRBV12-4 and TRBJ1-5; 8 nucleotides agree with TRBD1. The CDR3 extends over 16 amino acids. Trimming cost V 3 bases and J 6 bases; bases outside gene matches: 10. The CDR3 spells CASSFSQGALGQPQHF. DNA of the CDR3: TGTGCCAGCAGTTTTTCGCAGGGGGCATTGGGTCAGCCCCAGCATTTT.

The rearrangement joins TRBV3-1 to TRBJ2-1; D gene unclear. The CDR3 totals 15 residues. V was trimmed by 3 bases and J by 5 bases, leaving 14 bases between them. Germline CDR1 is LGHDT and CDR2 is YNNKEL (reference sequence). The CDR3 here is CASSHWAVLDNEQFF. CDR3 DNA: TGTGCCAGCAGCCATTGGGCGGTTTTGGACAATGAGCAGTTCTTC.

In this sample, this clonotype turned up a few times. V and J are TRBV27 and TRBJ1-2; TRBD1 might be the D (6 bases). The CDR3 extends over 13 amino acids. From germline, CDR1 is MNHEY and CDR2 SMNVEV (reference sequence). Trimming shortened V by 7 bases and J by 6 bases, and 15 bases separated the two germline ends. This CDR3 is CASTDTGLHGYTF. The CDR3 DNA is TGTGCCAGCACCGATACAGGGTTACATGGCTACACCTTC.

This clonotype appeared many times. This chain connects TRBV28 to TRBJ2-1, with 7 bases matching TRBD2. CDR3 length equals 12 residues. Germline lookup yields CDR1 MDHEN and CDR2 SYDVKM. After removal of 10 bases from V and 7 bases from J, the junction contained 7 bases not matched to a gene. For the CDR3, the DNA is TGTGCCACCACGCCGGGACTAAATGAGCAGTTCTTC. It yields the protein CATTPGLNEQFF.

Ten or more counts support this clonotype. This chain links TRBV28 with TRBJ2-4; no reliable D call. The CDR3 extends over 17 amino acids. Between the trimmed V and J ends, which lost 5 bases and 0 bases, there was a span of 17 bases. The germline V gene encodes CDR1 MDHEN and CDR2 SYDVKM. The chain's CDR3 is CASSNGKRQLAKNIQYF. CDR3 DNA sequence: TGTGCCAGCAGTAACGGAAAGAGACAACTAGCCAAAAACATTCAGTACTTC.

This clonotype was seen ten or more times. The rearrangement links TRBV7-9 to TRBJ1-1; D is ambiguous. This CDR3 is 15 amino acids long. Per the germline V gene, CDR1 is SEHNR and CDR2 is FQNEAQ (reference sequence). Trimming took 3 bases from V and 3 from J, leaving 14 bases between them. This CDR3 reads CASSFREGADTEAFF. For the CDR3, the DNA is TGTGCCAGCAGCTTCCGGGAGGGCGCGGACACTGAAGCTTTCTTT.

As to this clonotype: At one end, the junction sequence differs from germline, possibly due to a read error. This sequence joins TRBV3-1 and TRBJ2-7, with a tentative D call TRBD2 (5 bases). In germline, CDR1 is LGHDT, CDR2 YNNKEL (reference sequence). The CDR3 covers 15 residues. CDR3 in amino acids: CACSKEVSDRRAEYF. The CDR3 bases are TGTGCCTGCAGCAAGGAGGTTTCTGACCGAAGGGCGGAGTACTTC.

This clonotype was found a few times. V gene TRBV5-1 combines with J gene TRBJ2-5; TRBD1 matches 8 bases. V was clipped by 4 bases and J by 0 bases; unmatched bases: 5. This CDR3 comprises 15 residues. The V gene's germline CDR1 is SGHRS and CDR2 YFSETQ. CDR3 in amino acids: CASSHGTGNQETQYF. The CDR3 region has the DNA TGCGCCAGCAGCCACGGGACAGGAAACCAAGAGACCCAGTACTTC.

This chain joins TRBV7-2 and TRBJ2-1; D unclear. Germline CDR1 is SGHTA and CDR2 is FQGNSA. The ends were cut back, 3 bases at V and 7 bases at J, with 10 bases in the middle. This CDR3 comprises 13 residues. This chain's CDR3 is CASSFLLKNEQFF. The CDR3 DNA follows: TGTGCCAGCAGCTTTCTCCTGAAGAATGAGCAGTTCTTC. Using reference TRBV7-2 and TRBJ2-1 for the parts outside the CDR3, the full variable domain is GAGVSQSPSNKVTEKGKDVELRCDPISGHTALYWYRQSLGQGLEFLIYFQGNSAPDKSGLPSDRFSAERTGGSVSTLTIQRTQQEDSAVYLCASSFLLKNEQFFGPGTRLTVL.

This clonotype was seen only a few times. This CDR3 fails to terminate in the conserved phenylalanine or tryptophan, so it likely reflects a read error. The chain links TRBV20-1 to TRBJ2-1; 8 bases fit TRBD1. The CDR3 totals 16 residues. Germline CDR1 and CDR2: DFQATT and SNEGSKA (reference sequence). Germline trimming cut 2 bases from V and 2 bases from J; bases unmatched to any gene: 8. The CDR3 DNA reads TGCAGTGCTAGACCCCCGCAGGGGGCTACCTACAATGAGCAGTTCCTC. This translates into CSARPPQGATYNEQFL.

This clonotype turned up a few times. CDR3 nucleotide sequence: TGTGCCAGCAGCCGATGGACTAGCGCGATGACAAGAACCCCCACAGATACGCAGTATTTT. This gives the protein CASSRWTSAMTRTPTDTQYF. The chain recombines TRBV6-2 or TRBV6-3 with TRBJ2-3, with 9 positions matching TRBD2. In germline, CDR1 is MNHEY, CDR2 SVGEGT. The CDR3 is made up of 20 amino acids. The V segment lost 6 bases and the J segment 2 bases; nucleotides outside the gene matches: 21.

This clonotype was picked up many times. The CDR3 region is CASSPPLDLNSFYGYTF. CDR3 sequence (DNA): TGTGCCAGCTCACCACCGCTGGATCTGAATTCCTTTTATGGCTACACCTTC. The V and J genes are TRBV18 and TRBJ1-2; no definite D call. Germline V gene data show CDR1 as KGHSH and CDR2 as LQKENI. There are 17 residues in the CDR3. V gave up 0 bases and J gave up 5 bases, with 19 bases separating them.

The chain employs TRBV2 and TRBJ2-3; D is possibly TRBD2 (7 bases). Trimming pared 7 bases from V and 4 bases from J, leaving 15 bases between. The V gene's germline CDR1 is SNHLY and CDR2 FYNNEI. The CDR3 length is 14 residues. CDR3 protein: CASTIRGGADTQYF. Written as DNA, the CDR3 is TGTGCCAGCACCATAAGGGGGGGAGCAGATACGCAGTATTTT. The variable domain in full, with the rest retrieved from reference TRBV2 and TRBJ2-3, is EPEVTQTPSHQVTQMGQEVILRCVPISNHLYFYWYRQILGQKVEFLVSFYNNEISEKSEIFDDQFSVERPDGSNFTLKIRSTKLEDSAMYFCASTIRGGADTQYFGPGTRLTVL.

This chain uses TRBV20-1 with TRBJ2-7, with a weak D call TRBD2 (5 bases). Trimming stripped 0 bases from V and 7 bases from J, with 19 bases between. Germline values: CDR1 DFQATT, CDR2 SNEGSKA (reference sequence). This CDR3 is built from 15 residues. CDR3 sequence reads: CSARDPLLGVGEQYF. DNA for the CDR3: TGCAGTGCTAGAGATCCGCTTCTCGGGGTGGGAGAGCAGTACTTC.

The rearrangement links TRBV28 to TRBJ2-7; possible D gene TRBD2, 5 bases. The V and J ends lost 5 bases and 5 bases respectively, with 19 bases between them. Germline V gene lookup returns CDR1 MDHEN and CDR2 SYDVKM. The CDR3 loop spans 15 amino acids. Here the CDR3 reads CASSPPEGGFDEQYF. The CDR3 DNA follows: TGTGCCAGCAGTCCGCCTGAGGGCGGGTTCGACGAGCAGTACTTC.